This is a list of T cell receptor beta chains from one sample in a study of cytomegalovirus exposure and HLA in healthy donors. The repertoire was sequenced with immunoSEQ multiplex PCR; TCRdb's copy has only in-frame clones and lacks some. This table has under 150,000 clones, 72% appearing once. The sequenced sample was PBMCs. The receptors originated from a man in his fifties in good health and CMV-seropositive. The CDR3 runs from the conserved cysteine through the conserved F or W. Each record gives: V gene, CDR3 length, D gene, J gene, clone size, CDR3 DNA, CDR3 protein. The D gene is left open where the match is weak. Only some rows state a clone size, as once, few, many or a class for expanded clones.

V: TRBV2; length: 13; D: .; J: TRBJ2-1; size: few; DNA: TGTGCCAGCGTCAGGGGAGTCTACAATGAGCAGTTCTTC; CDR3: CASVRGVYNEQFF
V: TRBV10-2; length: 13; D: TRBD1; J: TRBJ1-4; size: .; DNA: TGCGCCAGCAGTAACAGGGGGAATGAAAAACTGTTTTTT; CDR3: CASSNRGNEKLFF
V: TRBV21-1; length: 15; D: .; J: TRBJ1-2; size: .; DNA: TGTGCCAGCAGCAACCCGGGGTTTCAAGTCTATGGCTACACCTTC; CDR3: CASSNPGFQVYGYTF
V: TRBV9; length: 15; D: TRBD1; J: TRBJ1-1; size: .; DNA: TGTGCCAGCAGCGGTCCCTCAGGGGGACTCACTGAAGCTTTCTTT; CDR3: CASSGPSGGLTEAFF
V: TRBV9; length: 17; D: TRBD2; J: TRBJ2-2; size: .; DNA: TGTGCCAGCAGCGTAGCCCTTCGAGCGGGGCCCCACGGGGAGCTGTTTTTT; CDR3: CASSVALRAGPHGELFF
V: TRBV11-3; length: 16; D: TRBD1; J: TRBJ2-3; size: few; DNA: TGTGCCAGCAGCCCCCAAGGGACAGGGGGATCATGGACGCAGTATTTT; CDR3: CASSPQGTGGSWTQYF
V: TRBV5-1; length: 15; D: TRBD2; J: TRBJ2-3; size: .; DNA: TGCGCCAGCGCTACTAGCGGGGGGACCACAGATACGCAGTATTTT; CDR3: CASATSGGTTDTQYF
V: TRBV14; length: 15; D: TRBD2; J: TRBJ2-3; size: .; DNA: TGTGCCAGCAGCCACGGGACTAGCCAGCAGGATACGCAGTATTTT; CDR3: CASSHGTSQQDTQYF
V: TRBV21-1; length: 13; D: .; J: TRBJ1-3; size: once; DNA: TGTGCCAGCCCCGACAGTGCTGGAAACACCATATATTTT; CDR3: CASPDSAGNTIYF
V: TRBV4-1; length: 14; D: TRBD1; J: TRBJ2-1; size: .; DNA: TGCGCCAGCAGCCTCGGACAGGGGAGGAATGAGCAGTTCTTC; CDR3: CASSLGQGRNEQFF
V: TRBV2; length: 13; D: .; J: TRBJ1-3; size: .; DNA: TGTGCCAGCAGTCCGGTGGTCGGGAACACCATATATTTT; CDR3: CASSPVVGNTIYF
V: TRBV4-1; length: 15; D: .; J: TRBJ2-7; size: .; DNA: TGCGCCAGCAGCCCCAGGGGACCCGCGTCCCACGAGCAGTACTTC; CDR3: CASSPRGPASHEQYF
V: TRBV27; length: 14; D: .; J: TRBJ2-1; size: once; DNA: TGTGCCAGCAGTCCCGCGGCAGGGCCAAATGAGCAGTTCTTC; CDR3: CASSPAAGPNEQFF
V: TRBV4-1; length: 15; D: .; J: TRBJ1-4; size: .; DNA: TGCGCCAGCAGCCAAGGGAACAGTCGAGGGGAAAAACTGTTTTTT; CDR3: CASSQGNSRGEKLFF
V: TRBV19; length: 15; D: .; J: TRBJ2-1; size: .; DNA: TGTGCCAGTAGTATAGCCCCGGAGGCCTACAATGAGCAGTTCTTC; CDR3: CASSIAPEAYNEQFF
V: TRBV5-1; length: 15; D: .; J: TRBJ1-5; size: .; DNA: TGCGCCAGCAGCTTGGGGGGGCTCCCGAGTCAGCCCCAGCATTTT; CDR3: CASSLGGLPSQPQHF
V: TRBV5-1; length: 13; D: .; J: TRBJ2-1; size: .; DNA: TGCGCCAGCAGCTTGGACAGGTCGGATGAGCAGTTCTTC; CDR3: CASSLDRSDEQFF
V: TRBV7-8; length: 15; D: .; J: TRBJ1-1; size: .; DNA: TGTGCCAGCAGCGCCGGACAGTACATGAACACTGAAGCTTTCTTT; CDR3: CASSAGQYMNTEAFF
V: TRBV6-1; length: 15; D: .; J: TRBJ1-5; size: .; DNA: TGTGCCAGCAGCCCAAGGACGGGGAGCAATCAGCCCCAGCATTTT; CDR3: CASSPRTGSNQPQHF
V: TRBV7-2; length: 18; D: TRBD2; J: TRBJ2-1; size: .; DNA: TGTGCCAGCAGCTCCCCACGGGTTAGCGGGGGTGTCAACAATGAGCAGTTCTTC; CDR3: CASSSPRVSGGVNNEQFF
V: TRBV5-1; length: 16; D: TRBD1; J: TRBJ2-7; size: .; DNA: TGCGCCAGCAGCTCGAGGGGGACAGGTCGTTCCTACGAGCAGTACTTC; CDR3: CASSSRGTGRSYEQYF
V: TRBV6-5; length: 13; D: .; J: TRBJ1-2; size: .; DNA: TGTGCCAGCAGTTCCTTCGGGGGAAATGGCTACACCTTC; CDR3: CASSSFGGNGYTF
V: TRBV7-9; length: 13; D: .; J: TRBJ2-1; size: .; DNA: TGTTCCAGCAGCTTAGTACTAGGGAATGAGCAGTTCTTC; CDR3: CSSSLVLGNEQFF
V: TRBV4-1; length: 15; D: TRBD1; J: TRBJ1-1; size: .; DNA: TGCGCCAGCAGCCAATCTGGACAGGGGAACACTGAAGCTTTCTTT; CDR3: CASSQSGQGNTEAFF
V: TRBV19; length: 19; D: .; J: TRBJ2-3; size: .; DNA: TGTGCCAGTAGTATTCACATCCTCGGGACTTCTTCTAGCACAGATACGCAGTATTTT; CDR3: CASSIHILGTSSSTDTQYF
V: TRBV10-3; length: 14; D: .; J: TRBJ1-1; size: .; DNA: TGTGCCATCAAGTGGGGCGGGACCCCTGGTGAAGCTTTCTTT; CDR3: CAIKWGGTPGEAFF
V: TRBV11-2; length: 14; D: TRBD2; J: TRBJ2-7; size: .; DNA: TGTGCCAGCAGCTTTAGCGGGAGTTCCTACGAGCAGTACTTC; CDR3: CASSFSGSSYEQYF
V: TRBV5-4; length: 16; D: TRBD1; J: TRBJ1-4; size: .; DNA: TGTGCCAGCAGCCTGAAGACAGGGCCGGTGGGTGAAAAACTGTTTTTT; CDR3: CASSLKTGPVGEKLFF